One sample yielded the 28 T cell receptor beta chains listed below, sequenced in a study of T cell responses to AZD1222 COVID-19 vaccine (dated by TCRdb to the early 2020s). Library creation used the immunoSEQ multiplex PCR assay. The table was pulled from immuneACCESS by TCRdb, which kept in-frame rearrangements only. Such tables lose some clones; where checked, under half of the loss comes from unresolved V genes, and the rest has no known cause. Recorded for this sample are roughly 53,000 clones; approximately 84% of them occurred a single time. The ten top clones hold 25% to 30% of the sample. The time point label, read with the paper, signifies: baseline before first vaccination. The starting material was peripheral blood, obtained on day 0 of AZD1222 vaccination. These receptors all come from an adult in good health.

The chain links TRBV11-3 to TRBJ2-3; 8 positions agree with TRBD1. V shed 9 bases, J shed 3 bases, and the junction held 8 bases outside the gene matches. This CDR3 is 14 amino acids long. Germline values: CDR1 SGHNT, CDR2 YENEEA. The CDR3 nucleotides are TGTGCCAGTAGTTTGCAGGGGGCAACAGATACGCAGTATTTT. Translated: CASSLQGATDTQYF.

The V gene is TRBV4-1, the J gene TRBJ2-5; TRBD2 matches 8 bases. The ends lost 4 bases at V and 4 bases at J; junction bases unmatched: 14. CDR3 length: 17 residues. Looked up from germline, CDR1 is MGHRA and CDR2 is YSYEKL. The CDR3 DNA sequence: TGCGCCAGCAGCCTCCTCGGGGCTAGCGGGTTTGCAGAGACCCAGTACTTC. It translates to CASSLLGASGFAETQYF.

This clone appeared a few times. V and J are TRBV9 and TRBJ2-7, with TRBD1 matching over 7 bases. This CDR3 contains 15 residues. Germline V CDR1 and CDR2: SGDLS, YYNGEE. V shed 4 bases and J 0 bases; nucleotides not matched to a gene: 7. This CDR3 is CASSPSGQPSYEQYF. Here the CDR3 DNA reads TGTGCCAGCAGCCCTTCGGGACAGCCCTCCTACGAGCAGTACTTC.

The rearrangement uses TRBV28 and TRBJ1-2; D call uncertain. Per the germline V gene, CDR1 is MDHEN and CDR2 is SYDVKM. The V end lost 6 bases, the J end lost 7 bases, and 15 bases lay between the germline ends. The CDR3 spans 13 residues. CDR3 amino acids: CASSSPSRGGYTF. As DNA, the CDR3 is TGTGCCAGCAGCTCGCCCTCAAGAGGTGGCTACACCTTC.

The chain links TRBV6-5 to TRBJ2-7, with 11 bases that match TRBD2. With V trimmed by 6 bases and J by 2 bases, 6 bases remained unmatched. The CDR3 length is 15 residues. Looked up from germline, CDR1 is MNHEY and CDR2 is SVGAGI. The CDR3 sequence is CASRVGTSGPYEQYF. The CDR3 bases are TGTGCCAGCAGGGTCGGGACTAGCGGACCCTACGAGCAGTACTTC.

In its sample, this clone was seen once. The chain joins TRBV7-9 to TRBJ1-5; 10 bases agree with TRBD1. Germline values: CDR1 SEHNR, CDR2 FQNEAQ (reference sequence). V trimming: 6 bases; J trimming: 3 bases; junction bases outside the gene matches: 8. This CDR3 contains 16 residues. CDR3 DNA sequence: TGTGCCAGCAGTCCTATCGGACAGGGGGACAATCAGCCCCAGCATTTT. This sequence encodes CASSPIGQGDNQPQHF.

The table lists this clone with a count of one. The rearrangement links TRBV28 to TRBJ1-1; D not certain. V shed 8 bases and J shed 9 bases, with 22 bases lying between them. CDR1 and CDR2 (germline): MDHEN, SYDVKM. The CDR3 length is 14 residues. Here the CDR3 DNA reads TGTGCCAGCGTTTATGAGCTCCTGAGTGCTCAAGCTTTCTTT. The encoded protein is CASVYELLSAQAFF.

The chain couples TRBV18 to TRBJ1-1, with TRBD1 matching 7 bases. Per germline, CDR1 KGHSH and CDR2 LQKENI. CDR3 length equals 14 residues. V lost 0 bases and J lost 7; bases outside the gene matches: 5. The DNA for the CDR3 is TGTGCCAGCTCACCACCTAGGGGGCGTTATGAAGCTTTCTTT. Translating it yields CASSPPRGRYEAFF.

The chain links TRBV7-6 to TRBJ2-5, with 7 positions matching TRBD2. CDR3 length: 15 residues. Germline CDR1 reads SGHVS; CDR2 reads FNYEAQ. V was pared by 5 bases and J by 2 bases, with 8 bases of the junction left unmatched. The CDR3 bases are TGTGCCAGCAGCCCCTGGGAGGGTGTACAAGAGACCCAGTACTTC. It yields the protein CASSPWEGVQETQYF.

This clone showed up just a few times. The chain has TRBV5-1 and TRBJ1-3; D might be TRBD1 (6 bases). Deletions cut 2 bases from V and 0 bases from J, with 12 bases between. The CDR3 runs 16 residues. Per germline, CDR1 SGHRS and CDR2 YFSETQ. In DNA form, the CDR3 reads TGCGCCAGCAGCTTTTCGGACAGAAACTCTGGAAACACCATATATTTT. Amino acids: CASSFSDRNSGNTIYF.

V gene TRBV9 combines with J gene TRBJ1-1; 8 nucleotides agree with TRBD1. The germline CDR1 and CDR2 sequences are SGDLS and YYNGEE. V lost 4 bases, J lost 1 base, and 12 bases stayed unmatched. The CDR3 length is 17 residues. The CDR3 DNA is TGTGCCAGCAGCTTAGCCGGGACAGGAGGTGAGAACACTGAAGCTTTCTTT. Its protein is CASSLAGTGGENTEAFF.

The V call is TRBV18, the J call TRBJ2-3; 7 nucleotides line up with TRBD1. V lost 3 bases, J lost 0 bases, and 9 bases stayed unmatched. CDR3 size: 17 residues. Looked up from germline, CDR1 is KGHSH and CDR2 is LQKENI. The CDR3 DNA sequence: TGTGCCAGCTCACCGGAGGTAGGGGGCGCGAGCACAGATACGCAGTATTTT. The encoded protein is CASSPEVGGASTDTQYF.

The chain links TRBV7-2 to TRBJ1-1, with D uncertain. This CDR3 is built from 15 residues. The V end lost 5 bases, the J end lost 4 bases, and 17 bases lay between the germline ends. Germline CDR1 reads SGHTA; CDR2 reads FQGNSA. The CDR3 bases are TGTGCCAGCAGCGATCGGGCTGCGGCGATCACTGAAGCTTTCTTT. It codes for CASSDRAAAITEAFF. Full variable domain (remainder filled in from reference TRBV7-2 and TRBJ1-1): GAGVSQSPSNKVTEKGKDVELRCDPISGHTALYWYRQSLGQGLEFLIYFQGNSAPDKSGLPSDRFSAERTGGSVSTLTIQRTQQEDSAVYLCASSDRAAAITEAFFGQGTRLTVV.

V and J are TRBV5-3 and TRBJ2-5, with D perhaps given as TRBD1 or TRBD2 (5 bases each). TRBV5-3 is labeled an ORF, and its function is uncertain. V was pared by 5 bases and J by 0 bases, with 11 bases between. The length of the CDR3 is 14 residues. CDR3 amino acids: CARRTRDHQETQYF. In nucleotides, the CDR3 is TGTGCCAGAAGAACTAGGGACCACCAAGAGACCCAGTACTTC.

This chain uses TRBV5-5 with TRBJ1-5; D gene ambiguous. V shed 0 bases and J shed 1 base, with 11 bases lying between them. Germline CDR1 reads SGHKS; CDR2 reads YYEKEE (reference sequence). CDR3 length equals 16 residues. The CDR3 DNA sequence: TGTGCCAGCAGCTTGGTTGGAGGGCTCAGCAATCAGCCCCAGCATTTT. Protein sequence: CASSLVGGLSNQPQHF.

The CDR3: CASSQVGSRTDTQYF. The CDR3 DNA reads TGCGCCAGCAGCCAAGTCGGTAGTCGGACAGATACGCAGTATTTT. This chain uses TRBV4-1 with TRBJ2-3; D remains ambiguous. CDR3 length: 15 amino acids. V was pared by 1 base and J by 3 bases, with 11 bases between. The germline V gene has CDR1 MGHRA and CDR2 YSYEKL.

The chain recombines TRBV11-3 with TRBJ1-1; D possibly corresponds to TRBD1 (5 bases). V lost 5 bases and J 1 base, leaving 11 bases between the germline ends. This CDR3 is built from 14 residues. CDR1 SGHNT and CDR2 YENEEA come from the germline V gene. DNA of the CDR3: TGTGCCAGCAGCGGGGGGTCTAGGAACACTGAAGCTTTCTTT. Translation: CASSGGSRNTEAFF.

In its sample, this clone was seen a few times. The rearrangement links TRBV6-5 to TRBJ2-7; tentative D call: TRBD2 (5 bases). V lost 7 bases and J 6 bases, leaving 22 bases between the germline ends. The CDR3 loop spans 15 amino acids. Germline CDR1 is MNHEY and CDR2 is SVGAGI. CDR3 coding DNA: TGTGCCAGCATCTTATCCCGGGGTACGCCGGGCGAGCAGTACTTC. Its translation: CASILSRGTPGEQYF.

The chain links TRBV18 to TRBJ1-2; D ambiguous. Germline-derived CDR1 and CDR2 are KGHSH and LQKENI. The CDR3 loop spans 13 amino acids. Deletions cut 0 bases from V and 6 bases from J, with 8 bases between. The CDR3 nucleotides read TGTGCCAGCTCACCACCGGACGGTGATGGCTACACCTTC. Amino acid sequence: CASSPPDGDGYTF.

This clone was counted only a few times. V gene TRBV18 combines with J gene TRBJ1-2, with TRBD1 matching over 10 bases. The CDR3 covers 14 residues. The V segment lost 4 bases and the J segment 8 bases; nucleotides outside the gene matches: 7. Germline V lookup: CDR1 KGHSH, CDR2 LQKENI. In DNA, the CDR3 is TGTGCCAGCTCACGCCTGACAGGGGGCGAGGGCTACACCTTC. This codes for CASSRLTGGEGYTF.

CDR3 sequence reads: CASSLAIGRVTF. DNA for the CDR3: TGTGCCAGCAGCTTGGCGATAGGGAGGGTCACCTTC. The chain carries TRBV5-6 and TRBJ1-2; no firm D call. Germline-derived CDR1 and CDR2 are SGHDT and YYEEEE. The length of the CDR3 is 12 residues. The V gene lost 0 bases and the J gene lost 13 bases, with 13 bases spanning the gap.

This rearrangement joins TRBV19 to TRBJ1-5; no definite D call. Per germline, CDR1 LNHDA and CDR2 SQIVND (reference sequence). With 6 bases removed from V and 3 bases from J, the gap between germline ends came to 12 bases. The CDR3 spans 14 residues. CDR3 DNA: TGTGCCAGTAGACCATGGGAGTCCAATCAGCCCCAGCATTTT. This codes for CASRPWESNQPQHF.

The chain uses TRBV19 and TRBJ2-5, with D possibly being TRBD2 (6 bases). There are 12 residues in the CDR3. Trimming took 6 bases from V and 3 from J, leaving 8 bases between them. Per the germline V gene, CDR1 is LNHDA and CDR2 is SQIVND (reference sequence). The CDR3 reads CASSGGKETQYF. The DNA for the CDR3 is TGTGCCAGTAGCGGGGGAAAAGAGACCCAGTACTTC.

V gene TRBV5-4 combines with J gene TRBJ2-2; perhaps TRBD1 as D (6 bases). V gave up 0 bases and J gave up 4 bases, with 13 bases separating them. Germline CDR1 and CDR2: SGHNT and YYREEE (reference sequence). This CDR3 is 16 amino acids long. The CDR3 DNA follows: TGTGCCAGCAGCTTGGAAAGACAGGCGGTCACCGGGGAGCTGTTTTTT. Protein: CASSLERQAVTGELFF.

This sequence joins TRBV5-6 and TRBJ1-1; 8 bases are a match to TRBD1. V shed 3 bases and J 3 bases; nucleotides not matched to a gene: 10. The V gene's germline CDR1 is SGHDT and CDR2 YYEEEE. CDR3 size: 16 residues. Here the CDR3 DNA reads TGTGCCAGCAGCTCCCGACAGGGGACTGTATACACTGAAGCTTTCTTT. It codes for CASSSRQGTVYTEAFF.

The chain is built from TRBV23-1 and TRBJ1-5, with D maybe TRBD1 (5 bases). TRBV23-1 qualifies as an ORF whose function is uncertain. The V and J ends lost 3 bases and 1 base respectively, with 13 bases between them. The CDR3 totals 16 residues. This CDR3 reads CASSHKVGGSNQPQHF. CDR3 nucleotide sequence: TGCGCCAGCAGTCACAAGGTGGGGGGGAGCAATCAGCCCCAGCATTTT.

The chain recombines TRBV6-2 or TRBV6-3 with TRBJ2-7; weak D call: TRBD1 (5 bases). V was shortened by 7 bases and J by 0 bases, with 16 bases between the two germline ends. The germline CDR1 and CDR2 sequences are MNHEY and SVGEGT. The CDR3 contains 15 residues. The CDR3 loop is CASTPRGTGSYEQYF. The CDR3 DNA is TGTGCCAGCACCCCTAGGGGCACAGGCTCCTACGAGCAGTACTTC.

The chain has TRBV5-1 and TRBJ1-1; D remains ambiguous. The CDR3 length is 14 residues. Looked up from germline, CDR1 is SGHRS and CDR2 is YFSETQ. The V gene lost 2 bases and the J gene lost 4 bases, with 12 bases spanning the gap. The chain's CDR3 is CASSFRGLGTEAFF. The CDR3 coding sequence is TGCGCCAGCAGCTTTCGAGGGCTGGGCACTGAAGCTTTCTTT. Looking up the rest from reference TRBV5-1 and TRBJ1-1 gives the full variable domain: KAGVTQTPRYLIKTRGQQVTLSCSPISGHRSVSWYQQTPGQGLQFLFEYFSETQRNKGNFPGRFSGRQFSNSRSEMNVSTLELGDSALYLCASSFRGLGTEAFFGQGTRLTVV.